This TCR beta chain was recovered during a study of blood T cell repertoires in COVID-19. Study-wide context: PBMCs, B-cell-depleted T cells, or T cells were the source of the cDNA or gDNA that made up the material.

Original handling: Quantification of nucleated cells was approximated via reference gene primer amplification. This table comes from immunoSEQ multiplex PCR, and its TCRdb copy is limited to in-frame clones, with some not included. Clone size and the V and J calls come from that table; the DNA yielded D and trimming. The table has around 110,000 clones, around three quarters seen once. This clone was detected a few times. The germline V gene encodes CDR1 LGHDT and CDR2 YNNKEL (reference sequence). V was clipped by 1 base and J by 2 bases; unmatched bases: 13. This CDR3 is built from 20 residues. This chain links TRBV3-1 (or the pseudogene TRBV3-2) with TRBJ2-7, with 14 bases aligning to TRBD2. Sample: peripheral blood. This receptor was identified in a man aged 60 to 75 with active or convalescent COVID-19. DNA for the CDR3: TGTGCCAGCAGCCAAGGTGAACCGGGACTAGCGGGAGTAATAACCTACGAGCAGTACTTC. It is translated as CASSQGEPGLAGVITYEQYF.